Described below is a single T cell receptor (beta chain) sequence and its context. There are many counts of this clonotype. The antigen this receptor binds is unknown. It has no much larger one-base neighbor in the sample; base qualities were not kept. For sequencing, an Illumina HiSeq 1500 was employed. TCRdb cleaned the public reads at Q25 with fastp, built clones with MiXCR and kept in-frame beta chains. Every CDR3 protein is listed once, alongside the most common genes and DNA of its rows. The sample records 650,000 to 900,000 distinct CDR3 sequences, approximately 32% of which are singletons. The ten largest clones capture roughly 12% of the sample. The sample's treatment or condition label is to be understood as: in vitro stimulation with specific CMV peptide epitopes to enrich CMV-specific T cells. This sample stems from a study of T cell repertoires in cytomegalovirus infection (dated by TCRdb to about 2019). Looking at the study overall: Recently identified HLA-C-restricted CMV epitopes, whose presentation resists viral immunomodulation, were targeted by peptide stimulations together with well-studied HLA-B-restricted epitopes. Donor HLA type was relevant to the analysis, as public TCR beta signatures indicated carriage of CMV infection together with the matching HLA type. Points the paper makes about the study in general: In the ex vivo response, HLA-C-restricted CMV-specific TCR beta clonotypes were dominant, and in two of eight donors the single most frequent clonotype came from this HLA-C-restricted group. Carriers of CMV infection plus the relevant HLA type were discriminated by the cumulative frequency of public TCR beta family members in the study cohort and in an independent roughly 340-donor cohort.

This TCR was recovered from a human donor in good health (CMV status not recorded). Some clones in this sample may be carry-over from other donors' samples. The sequences come from cultured CD8+ T cells from PBMCs, collected from culture after CMV antigen stimulation.

The CDR3 loop reads CASSPKDRGSDEQYF. The DNA is as follows: TGTGCCAGCAGCCCCAAGGACAGGGGATCGGACGAGCAGTACTTC. The chain is made from TRBV7-2 and TRBJ2-7; 9 bases in the middle match TRBD1. The germline V gene encodes CDR1 SGHTA and CDR2 FQGNSA. From V the trimming removes 5 bases and from J it removes 5 bases, while the gene matches leave 10 bases of the junction unaccounted for. Including the terminal cysteine and phenylalanine, the CDR3 comprises 15 residues. Only CDR3 DNA is held: 45 bases, read in frame from base 1.